These T cell receptor beta chains were read from a single sample in a study of regulatory T cells in long-lasting Graves disease. TCRdb reprocessed the multiplex PCR reads with MiXCR, giving one entry per CDR3 protein. The profile shows hundreds of thousands of distinct CDR3 sequences, 15% to 18% of them singletons. Sequenced material: peripheral blood mononuclear cells (PBMCs), taken at new diagnosis, from a patient treated with antithyroid drugs. The receptors derive from a female donor with Graves disease. Both conserved end residues are part of each CDR3. The order of the fields is J gene, D gene, V gene, clone size, CDR3 DNA, CDR3 protein. A D gene is named only where the DNA matches it firmly. Expanded clones get a size class; other rows say once, few or many, or leave the size out.

>TRBJ2-1|TRBD2|TRBV7-9|NA
TGTGCCAGCAGCTTAAGGGTGACTAGCGGGGAACTTAGTGATGAGCAGTTCTTC
CASSLRVTSGELSDEQFF
>TRBJ2-7|TRBD2|TRBV20-1|many
TGCAGTGCTCACAAGCGGGGCGGGTACGAGCAGTACTTC
CSAHKRGGYEQYF
>TRBJ1-1|NA|TRBV12-3/TRBV12-4|many
TGTGCCAGCAGTTTAGGGGGGTCTCTAGCTTTCTTT
CASSLGGSLAFF
>TRBJ1-2|NA|TRBV20-1|many
TGCAGTCCAAACCTCCCCCCAAGAGCTAACTATGGCTACACCTTC
CSPNLPPRANYGYTF
>TRBJ2-5|NA|TRBV2|many
TGTGCCAGAGGGGACAACCAAGAGACCCAGTACTTC
CARGDNQETQYF
>TRBJ2-1|TRBD2|TRBV7-9|many
TGTGCCAGCAGCCAGACTAGCGCGATTTCGGTGGAGCAGTTCTTC
CASSQTSAISVEQFF
>TRBJ2-7|NA|TRBV13|few
TGTGCCAGCAGCCCGGAGGGGCACGAGCAGTACTTC
CASSPEGHEQYF
>TRBJ2-3|NA|TRBV5-4|many
TGTGCCAGCAGCTTGGATCAGATTAGCACAGATACGCAGTATTTT
CASSLDQISTDTQYF
>TRBJ1-1|NA|TRBV20-1|many
TGCAGTGCTAGAGGTAGCCGACCTGAAGCTTTCTTT
CSARGSRPEAFF
>TRBJ2-3|NA|TRBV18|NA
TGTGCCAGCTCACCGGGCGGCTTTGAAGGAGATACGCAGTATTTT
CASSPGGFEGDTQYF
>TRBJ1-4|NA|TRBV29-1|few
TGCAGCGTTGAAATCTCAGCTAAACTGTTTTTT
CSVEISAKLFF
>TRBJ1-5|TRBD1|TRBV6-1|few
TGTGCCAGCAGAGGTCGGGCCTCGGACAGGGTCGAGGGCAATCAGCCCCAGCATTTT
CASRGRASDRVEGNQPQHF
>TRBJ2-7|TRBD1|TRBV28|few
TGTGCCATACATCCGGGACAGGGGCCCTACGAGCAGTACTTC
CAIHPGQGPYEQYF
>TRBJ1-2|TRBD1|TRBV5-1|NA
TGCGCCAGCAGCGTGGTGGCAGGGACAGGTGGCTACACCTTC
CASSVVAGTGGYTF
>TRBJ2-3|TRBD2|TRBV28|many
TGTGCCAGCAGTCCTAGCGGGGGGTCTCCGCCAGATACGCAGTATTTT
CASSPSGGSPPDTQYF
>TRBJ1-6|NA|TRBV13|many
TGTGCCAGCAGCTCACAGGGCTTTACCTATAATTCACCCCTCCACTTT
CASSSQGFTYNSPLHF
>TRBJ2-3|TRBD1|TRBV29-1|NA
TGCAGCGTTCAACAGGGGACCACTAGCACAGATACGCAGTATTTT
CSVQQGTTSTDTQYF
>TRBJ2-5|TRBD1|TRBV6-2/TRBV6-3|many
TGTGCCAGCAGGAAGACAGGGATCGCAGAGACCCAGTACTTC
CASRKTGIAETQYF
>TRBJ2-7|TRBD2|TRBV28|few
TGTGCCAGCAGTTCTAGCGGGAGTTCCGAGCAGTACTTC
CASSSSGSSEQYF
>TRBJ2-3|NA|TRBV20-1|many
TGCAGTGCTAGTCGACTAGAAAGCACAGATACGCAGTATTTT
CSASRLESTDTQYF
>TRBJ1-2|NA|TRBV24-1|NA
TGTGCCACCAGTGAAAGCAGAGGGGTCTATGGCTACACCTTC
CATSESRGVYGYTF
>TRBJ2-1|TRBD2|TRBV24-1|many
TGTGCCACCAGTGATACTAGCGGGAGGGCCGACAATGAGCAGTTCTTC
CATSDTSGRADNEQFF
>TRBJ2-4|NA|TRBV28|few
TGTGCCAGCAGTTTATTGGGGCAGGGGATTGACATTCAGTACTTC
CASSLLGQGIDIQYF
>TRBJ1-5|TRBD1|TRBV12-3/TRBV12-4|many
TGTGCCAGCAGTCACACAGGGGGGTACGGACAGCCCCAGCATTTT
CASSHTGGYGQPQHF
>TRBJ2-7|TRBD1|TRBV20-1|few
TGCAGTATCCAATACTCGGGACAGGGCTACGAGCAGTACTTC
CSIQYSGQGYEQYF
>TRBJ1-4|NA|TRBV15|NA
TGTGCCACCAGCACCTGGACAGATCGTAATGAAAAACTGTTTTTT
CATSTWTDRNEKLFF